The 5 T cell receptor beta chains given below trace back to one sample, sequenced in a study of shared clonotypes between healthy human individuals. The data were produced by immunoSEQ multiplex PCR, yet TCRdb's version contains in-frame clones alone and is incomplete. This table has roughly 2.4 million clones, roughly 95% appearing once. The sample comprised naive CD4+ T cells sorted from blood. As to subset: CD45RA+ positively selected. The receptors were gathered from a man younger than 35 in good health.

The chain employs TRBV6-5 and TRBJ2-7, with D tentatively TRBD1 (5 bases). Trimming cost V 0 bases and J 7 bases, with 10 bases left between them. CDR3 length: 13 residues. CDR1 MNHEY and CDR2 SVGAGI come from the germline V gene. CDR3 region: CASSYSMGPEQYF. The CDR3 DNA sequence: TGTGCCAGCAGTTACTCGATGGGGCCGGAGCAGTACTTC.

The chain uses TRBV5-1 and TRBJ1-5; possibly TRBD1 for D (5 bases). The germline CDR1 and CDR2 sequences are SGHRS and YFSETQ. Trimming stripped 0 bases from V and 2 bases from J, with 12 bases between. The CDR3 extends over 16 amino acids. The CDR3 loop is CASSLDAGQGNQPQHF. The CDR3 DNA is TGCGCCAGCAGCTTGGATGCAGGGCAGGGCAATCAGCCCCAGCATTTT.

This clone came up a few times. The chain employs TRBV5-4 and TRBJ1-1, with D hard to call. Trimming removed 4 bases at V and 4 bases at J, with 11 bases between. The CDR3 runs 13 residues. CDR1 SGHNT and CDR2 YYREEE come from the germline V gene (reference sequence). The CDR3 nucleotides are TGTGCCAGCAGCAGATTCGGGGTCACTGAAGCTTTCTTT. Translated, it gives CASSRFGVTEAFF.

This rearrangement joins TRBV4-1 to TRBJ1-5; the match to TRBD1 covers 7 bases. With V trimmed by 0 bases and J by 6 bases, 5 bases remained unmatched. CDR3 length: 15 residues. Germline CDR1 MGHRA, CDR2 YSYEKL. The chain's CDR3 is CASSQEGAGGQPQHF. CDR3 in DNA: TGCGCCAGCAGCCAAGAAGGGGCAGGGGGTCAGCCCCAGCATTTT.

Concerning this clone itself: The same CDR3 also results from other DNA sequences found in this sample. The chain recombines TRBV11-2 with TRBJ2-7; unclear D gene. Germline V CDR1 and CDR2: SGHAT, FQNNGV. Trimming took 1 base from V and 2 from J, leaving 6 bases between them. The CDR3 runs to 13 residues. CDR3 region: CASSLGRAYEQYF. The DNA of the CDR3 is TGTGCCAGCAGCTTAGGCCGAGCCTACGAGCAGTACTTC.